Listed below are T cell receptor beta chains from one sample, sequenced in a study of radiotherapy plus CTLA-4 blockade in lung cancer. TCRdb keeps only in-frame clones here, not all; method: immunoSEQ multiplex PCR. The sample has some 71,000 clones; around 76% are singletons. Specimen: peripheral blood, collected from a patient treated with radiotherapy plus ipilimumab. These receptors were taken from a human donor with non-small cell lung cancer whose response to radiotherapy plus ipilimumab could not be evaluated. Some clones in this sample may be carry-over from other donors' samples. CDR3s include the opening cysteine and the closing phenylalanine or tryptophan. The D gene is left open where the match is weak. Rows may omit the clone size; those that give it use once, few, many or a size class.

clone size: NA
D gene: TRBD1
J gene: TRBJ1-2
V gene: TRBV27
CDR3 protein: CASSPTTGWYYGYTF
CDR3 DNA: TGTGCCAGCAGTCCCACGACAGGGTGGTACTATGGCTACACCTTC

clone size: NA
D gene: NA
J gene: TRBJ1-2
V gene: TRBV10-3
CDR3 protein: CAIDKDGPVVGGARGYTF
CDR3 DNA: TGTGCCATCGATAAGGACGGCCCGGTCGTGGGGGGGGCGCGGGGCTACACCTTC

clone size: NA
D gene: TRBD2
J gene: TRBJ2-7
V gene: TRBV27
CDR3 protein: CASRASGSYEQYF
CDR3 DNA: TGTGCCAGCAGGGCTAGCGGGTCCTACGAGCAGTACTTC

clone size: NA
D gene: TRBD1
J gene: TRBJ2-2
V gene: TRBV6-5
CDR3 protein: CASRRQGAGELFF
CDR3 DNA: TGTGCCAGCAGACGACAGGGGGCCGGGGAGCTGTTTTTT

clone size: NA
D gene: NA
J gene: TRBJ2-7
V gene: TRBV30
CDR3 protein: CAWSRGGGGGYEQYF
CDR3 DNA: TGTGCCTGGAGCCGTGGTGGAGGGGGCGGGTACGAGCAGTACTTC

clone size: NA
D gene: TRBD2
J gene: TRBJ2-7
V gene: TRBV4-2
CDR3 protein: CASSQGVGGDTGSYEQYF
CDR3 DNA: TGTGCCAGCAGCCAAGGGGTTGGGGGGGATACGGGCTCCTACGAGCAGTACTTC

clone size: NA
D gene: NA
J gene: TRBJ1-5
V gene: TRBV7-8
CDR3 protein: CASSPGLHVDQPQHF
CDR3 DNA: TGTGCCAGCAGCCCAGGACTACATGTCGATCAGCCCCAGCATTTT

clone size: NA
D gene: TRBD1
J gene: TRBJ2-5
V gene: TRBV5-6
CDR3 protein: CASSLARGHGETQYF
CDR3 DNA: TGTGCCAGCAGCTTGGCCAGGGGGCATGGGGAGACCCAGTACTTC

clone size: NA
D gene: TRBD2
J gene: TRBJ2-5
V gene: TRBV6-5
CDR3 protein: CASSLAGGHQETQYF
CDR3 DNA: TGTGCCAGCAGTTTGGCGGGGGGGCACCAAGAGACCCAGTACTTC

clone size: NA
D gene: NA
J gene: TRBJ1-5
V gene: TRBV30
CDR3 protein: CAWRVQGEGYQPQHF
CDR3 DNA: TGTGCCTGGAGAGTACAGGGAGAGGGCTATCAGCCCCAGCATTTT

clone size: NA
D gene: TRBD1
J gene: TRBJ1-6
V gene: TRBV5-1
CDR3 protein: CASSLGDRGDPPLHF
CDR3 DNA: TGCGCCAGCAGCTTGGGTGACAGGGGAGATCCACCCCTCCACTTT

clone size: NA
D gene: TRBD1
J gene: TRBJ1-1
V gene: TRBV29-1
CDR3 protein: CSVPGMGQGNTEAFF
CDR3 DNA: TGCAGCGTTCCCGGCATGGGACAGGGGAACACTGAAGCTTTCTTT

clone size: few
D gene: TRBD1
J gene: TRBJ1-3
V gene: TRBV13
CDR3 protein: CASSPPTGLGTIYF
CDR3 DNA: TGTGCCAGCAGCCCACCGACAGGGCTCGGAACCATATATTTT

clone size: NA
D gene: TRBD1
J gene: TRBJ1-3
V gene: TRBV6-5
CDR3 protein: CASRDRAGNTIYF
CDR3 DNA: TGTGCCAGCAGGGACAGGGCTGGAAACACCATATATTTT

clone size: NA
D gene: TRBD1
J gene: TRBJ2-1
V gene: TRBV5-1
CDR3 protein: CASSLDRGHNEQFF
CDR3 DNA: TGCGCCAGCAGCTTGGACAGGGGTCACAATGAGCAGTTCTTC

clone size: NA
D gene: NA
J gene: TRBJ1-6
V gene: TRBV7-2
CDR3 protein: CASSLAPRSGNSPLHF
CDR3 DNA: TGTGCCAGCAGCTTAGCTCCACGGTCGGGTAATTCACCCCTCCACTTT

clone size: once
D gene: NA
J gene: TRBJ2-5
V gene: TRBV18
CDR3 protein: CASFGSLGETQYF
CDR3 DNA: TGTGCCAGCTTCGGGTCGCTCGGGGAGACCCAGTACTTC

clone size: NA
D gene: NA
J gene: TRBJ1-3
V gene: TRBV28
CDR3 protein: CASSPGVPGNTIYF
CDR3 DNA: TGTGCCAGCAGTCCCGGGGTCCCTGGAAACACCATATATTTT

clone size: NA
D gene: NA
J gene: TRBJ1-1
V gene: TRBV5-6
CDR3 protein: CASSFFGTGSPPFF
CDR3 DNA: NA

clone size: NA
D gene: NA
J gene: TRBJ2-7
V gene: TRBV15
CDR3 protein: CATSRDQTGAFDEQYF
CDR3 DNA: TGTGCCACCAGCAGAGATCAGACAGGAGCCTTTGACGAGCAGTACTTC

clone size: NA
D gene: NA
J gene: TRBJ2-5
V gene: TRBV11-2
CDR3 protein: CASSDSQETQYF
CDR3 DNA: TGTGCCAGCAGCGACAGCCAAGAGACCCAGTACTTC

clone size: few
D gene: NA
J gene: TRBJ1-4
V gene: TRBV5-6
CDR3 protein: CASNAGGHEKLFF
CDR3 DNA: TGTGCCAGCAACGCGGGGGGGCATGAAAAACTGTTTTTT

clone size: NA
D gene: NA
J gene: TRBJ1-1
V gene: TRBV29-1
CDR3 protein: CSVEGVPPKPEAFF
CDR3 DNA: TGCAGCGTTGAAGGAGTACCGCCGAAACCTGAAGCTTTCTTT

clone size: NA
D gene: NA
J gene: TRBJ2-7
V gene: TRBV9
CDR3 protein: CASTVGSSGYEQYF
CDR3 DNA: TGTGCCAGCACCGTAGGCTCCTCCGGCTACGAGCAGTACTTC

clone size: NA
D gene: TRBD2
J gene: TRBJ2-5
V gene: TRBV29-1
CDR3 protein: CSVSWGGARETQYF
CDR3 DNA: TGCAGCGTATCATGGGGGGGAGCGAGAGAGACCCAGTACTTC

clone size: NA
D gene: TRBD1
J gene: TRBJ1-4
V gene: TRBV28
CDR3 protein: CASSPAGQGFEKLFF
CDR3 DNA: TGTGCCAGCAGTCCTGCGGGACAGGGGTTCGAAAAACTGTTTTTT

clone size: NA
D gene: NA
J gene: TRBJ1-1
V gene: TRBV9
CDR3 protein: CASSVDGGGQGAAEAFF
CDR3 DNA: TGTGCCAGCAGCGTAGACGGCGGGGGGCAGGGCGCGGCTGAAGCTTTCTTT

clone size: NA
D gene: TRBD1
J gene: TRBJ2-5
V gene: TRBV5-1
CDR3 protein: CASSLADRVEETQYF
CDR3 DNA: TGCGCCAGCAGCTTGGCGGACAGGGTGGAAGAGACCCAGTACTTC

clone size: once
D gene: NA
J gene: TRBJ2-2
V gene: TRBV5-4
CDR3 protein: CASSPGLSIGRAGELFF
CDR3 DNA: TGTGCCAGCAGCCCGGGACTTTCGATCGGAAGGGCCGGGGAGCTGTTTTTT

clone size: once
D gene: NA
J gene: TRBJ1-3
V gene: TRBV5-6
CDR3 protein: CASSLGQSSGNTIYF
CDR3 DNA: TGTGCCAGCAGCTTGGGACAGTCCTCTGGAAACACCATATATTTT

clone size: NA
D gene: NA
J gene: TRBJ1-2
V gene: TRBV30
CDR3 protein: CALTGFGYTF
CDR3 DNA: TGTGCCTTAACAGGGTTTGGCTACACCTTC

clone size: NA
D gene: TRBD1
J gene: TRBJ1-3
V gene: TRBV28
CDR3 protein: CASSFHPGDSSLSGNTIYF
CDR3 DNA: TGTGCCAGCAGTTTCCATCCCGGGGACAGTTCCCTCTCTGGAAACACCATATATTTT

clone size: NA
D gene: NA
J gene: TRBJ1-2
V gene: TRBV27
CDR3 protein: CASSFLSSANYGYTF
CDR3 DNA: TGTGCCAGCAGTTTTCTATCGTCTGCTAACTATGGCTACACCTTC

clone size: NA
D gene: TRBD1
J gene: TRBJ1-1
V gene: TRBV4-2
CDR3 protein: CASSQDGQGAGAFF
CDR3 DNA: TGTGCCAGCAGCCAAGATGGCCAGGGGGCGGGAGCTTTCTTT

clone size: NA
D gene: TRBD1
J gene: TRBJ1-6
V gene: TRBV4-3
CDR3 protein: CASSTGTDSPLHF
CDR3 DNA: TGCGCCAGCAGCACCGGGACAGATTCACCCCTCCACTTT

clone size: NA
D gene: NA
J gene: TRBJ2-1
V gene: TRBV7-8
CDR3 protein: CASSPRVLHDEQFF
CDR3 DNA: TGTGCCAGCAGCCCGAGGGTCCTACACGATGAGCAGTTCTTC

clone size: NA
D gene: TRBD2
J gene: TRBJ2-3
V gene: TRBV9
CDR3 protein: CASGESGGAASTDTQYF
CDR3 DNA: TGTGCCAGCGGTGAGAGCGGGGGGGCCGCCAGCACAGATACGCAGTATTTT

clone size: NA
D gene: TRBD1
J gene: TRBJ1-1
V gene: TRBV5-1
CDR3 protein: CASSLPPGTGDGWAEAFF
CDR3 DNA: TGCGCCAGCAGCTTGCCACCCGGGACAGGGGATGGGTGGGCTGAAGCTTTCTTT

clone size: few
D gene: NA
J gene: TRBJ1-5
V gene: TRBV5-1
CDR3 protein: CASSTGYSNQPQHF
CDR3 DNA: TGCGCCAGCTCGACAGGTTATAGCAATCAGCCCCAGCATTTT

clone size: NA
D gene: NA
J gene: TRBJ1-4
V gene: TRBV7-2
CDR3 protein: CASSTTTRGGGEKLFF
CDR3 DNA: TGTGCCAGCAGCACGACTACCAGGGGTGGCGGTGAAAAACTGTTTTTT

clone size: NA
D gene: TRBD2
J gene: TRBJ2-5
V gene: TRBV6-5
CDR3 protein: CASSVLAGTQETQYF
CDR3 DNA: TGTGCCAGCTCCGTATTAGCGGGGACTCAAGAGACCCAGTACTTC

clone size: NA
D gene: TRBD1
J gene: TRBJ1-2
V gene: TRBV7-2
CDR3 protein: CASSLNRGGYTF
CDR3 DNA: TGTGCCAGCAGCTTAAACAGGGGTGGCTACACCTTC

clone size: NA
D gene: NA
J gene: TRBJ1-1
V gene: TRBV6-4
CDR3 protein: CASRAAGRGGNTEAFF
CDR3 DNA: TGTGCCAGCAGAGCCGCAGGTCGAGGGGGGAACACTGAAGCTTTCTTT

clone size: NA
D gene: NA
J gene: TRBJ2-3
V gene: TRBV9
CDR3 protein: CASRSLANGDTQYF
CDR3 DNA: TGTGCCAGCAGGTCACTAGCAAATGGGGATACGCAGTATTTT

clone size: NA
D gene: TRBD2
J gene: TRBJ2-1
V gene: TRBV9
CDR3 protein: CASSLGLAGSYNEQFF
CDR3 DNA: TGTGCCAGCAGCCTAGGACTAGCCGGCTCCTACAATGAGCAGTTCTTC

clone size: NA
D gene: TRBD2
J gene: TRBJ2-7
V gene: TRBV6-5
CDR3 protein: CASTFSGGDYEQYF
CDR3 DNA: TGTGCCAGCACTTTTAGCGGGGGAGACTACGAGCAGTACTTC

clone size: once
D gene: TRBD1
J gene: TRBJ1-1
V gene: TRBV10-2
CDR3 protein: CAIRGVGGAGNTEAFF
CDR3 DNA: TGCGCCATCAGGGGGGTAGGGGGCGCGGGGAACACTGAAGCTTTCTTT